This T cell receptor beta chain was identified during a study of shared T cell receptors in the human thymus. Data came from immunoSEQ multiplex PCR; TCRdb stores just in-frame clones and leaves some out. The sample lists 450,000 to 650,000 clones, approximately 80% occurring once. This sample was also put to use in a study of human thymus T cells. That work states: Donation came from healthy Finnish infants having corrective surgery for congenital heart defects. Corrective cardiac surgery supplied the resected thymus tissue. Thymic as well as blood repertoires seemed to favor certain V and J genes unevenly.

The TCR was taken from a boy in the first two years of life with a congenital heart defect. Sequencing input: thymocytes.

The CDR3 sequence: CSFGGGNQPQHF. The CDR3 DNA follows: TGCAGCTTCGGCGGTGGCAATCAGCCCCAGCATTTT. The genes are TRBV29-1 and TRBJ1-5; D unclear. This CDR3 has 12 amino acids. Germline V lookup: CDR1 SQVTM, CDR2 ANQGSEA. V shed 8 bases and J shed 2 bases, with 10 bases lying between them.